This T cell receptor beta chain was found in a study of immune cell composition in non-small cell lung cancer. This table comes from immunoSEQ multiplex PCR, and its TCRdb copy is limited to in-frame clones, with some not included. The data show 5,000 to 7,500 clones, 82% seen once. The V end was cut by 1 base, the J end by 2 bases, with 6 bases between. This CDR3 is built from 14 residues. Germline V gene sequence: CDR1 SNHLY, CDR2 FYNNEI. Broader study findings: Squamous carcinomas (roughly 80%) more often had tumour-associated clones >0.5% than adenocarcinomas (roughly 35%).

With regard to this clone: Its antigen remains unknown.

Normal lung was sampled as far from the tumour as possible, at least 3 cm. The TCR was taken from a human donor with non-small cell lung cancer. The sample comprised non-adjacent lung tissue. The chain carries TRBV2 and TRBJ2-1; the D gene is possibly TRBD1 (5 bases). The CDR3 bases are TGTGCCAGCAGTGAAGGCAGGGCCTACAATGAGCAGTTCTTC. Amino acid sequence: CASSEGRAYNEQFF.